A selection of T cell receptor beta chains follows, all from one sample in a study of blood T cell repertoires in COVID-19. TCRdb's copy holds only in-frame clones and misses some; the assay was immunoSEQ multiplex PCR. The data contain tens of thousands of clones, about 85% of them seen just once; the ten biggest clones take up around 14%. The sequenced sample was peripheral blood. The receptors stem from a woman aged 70-85 years in a cohort sampled during active COVID-19. Both conserved end residues are part of each CDR3. The D gene is left open where the match is weak.

D gene: TRBD1
V gene: TRBV5-1
CDR3 protein: CASSLGTGRETQYF

D gene: NA
V gene: TRBV18
CDR3 protein: CASSPRVETVYYNEQFF

D gene: NA
V gene: TRBV6-5
CDR3 protein: CASSYRGGNQPQHF

D gene: NA
V gene: TRBV5-1
CDR3 protein: CASSPNMNTEAFF

D gene: TRBD1
V gene: TRBV5-8
CDR3 protein: CASSPLGQTNEKLFF

D gene: NA
V gene: TRBV29-1
CDR3 protein: CSGSTTGYEQYF

D gene: NA
V gene: TRBV21-1
CDR3 protein: CASSDPGKPGGTQYF

D gene: TRBD1
V gene: TRBV25-1
CDR3 protein: CASSVGQGARETQYF

D gene: NA
V gene: TRBV6-6
CDR3 protein: CASSRWPQETQYF

D gene: NA
V gene: TRBV5-1
CDR3 protein: CASSLGTTNEKLFF

D gene: NA
V gene: TRBV19
CDR3 protein: CASSIVGSQETQYF

D gene: NA
V gene: TRBV6-6
CDR3 protein: CASSYEGSSYEQYF

D gene: TRBD2
V gene: TRBV3-1/TRBV3-2
CDR3 protein: CASSQEPSGTQETQYF

D gene: TRBD2
V gene: TRBV2
CDR3 protein: CASRLAGGIDEQFF

D gene: TRBD1
V gene: TRBV2
CDR3 protein: CASNPQGSQETQYF

D gene: NA
V gene: TRBV5-4
CDR3 protein: CASSLDRVGSGANVLTF

D gene: TRBD1
V gene: TRBV19
CDR3 protein: CASSTAWGTGYQPQHF

D gene: NA
V gene: TRBV27
CDR3 protein: CASSLSRGLGTQYF

D gene: NA
V gene: TRBV7-7
CDR3 protein: CASSLGGGLQETQYF

D gene: TRBD1
V gene: TRBV6-5
CDR3 protein: CASSPTWDSEAFF

D gene: TRBD2
V gene: TRBV5-1
CDR3 protein: CASSRASSGASTDTQYF

D gene: NA
V gene: TRBV2
CDR3 protein: CASSEDGEKLFF

D gene: TRBD2
V gene: TRBV7-3
CDR3 protein: CASSPSRGEWNEQFF

D gene: NA
V gene: TRBV7-9
CDR3 protein: CASSLAQLVTEAFF

D gene: NA
V gene: TRBV28
CDR3 protein: CASSFGRRDEAFF

D gene: NA
V gene: TRBV3-1/TRBV3-2
CDR3 protein: CASSLLGTGELFF

D gene: TRBD1
V gene: TRBV19
CDR3 protein: CASRQDRGPNTEAFF